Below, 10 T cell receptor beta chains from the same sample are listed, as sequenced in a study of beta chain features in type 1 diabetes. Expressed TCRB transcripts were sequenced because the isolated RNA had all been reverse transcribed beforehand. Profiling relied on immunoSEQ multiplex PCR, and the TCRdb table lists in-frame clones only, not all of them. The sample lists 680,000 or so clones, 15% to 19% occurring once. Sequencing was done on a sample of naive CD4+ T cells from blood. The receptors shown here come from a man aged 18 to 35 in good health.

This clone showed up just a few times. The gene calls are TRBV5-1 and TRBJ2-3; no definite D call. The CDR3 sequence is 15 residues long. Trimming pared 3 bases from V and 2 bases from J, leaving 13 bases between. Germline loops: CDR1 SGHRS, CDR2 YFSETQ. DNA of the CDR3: TGCGCCAGCAGCTCAGATGGAAGAGTCACAGATACGCAGTATTTT. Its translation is CASSSDGRVTDTQYF.

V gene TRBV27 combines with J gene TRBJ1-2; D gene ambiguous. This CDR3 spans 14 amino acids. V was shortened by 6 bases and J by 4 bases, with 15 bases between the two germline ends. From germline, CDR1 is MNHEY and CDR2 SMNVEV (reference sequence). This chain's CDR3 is CASRPDARGYGYTF. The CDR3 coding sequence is TGTGCCAGCAGACCTGACGCCCGGGGCTATGGCTACACCTTC.

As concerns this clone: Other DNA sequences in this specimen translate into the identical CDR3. CDR3 in amino acids: CATSRDLSYEQYF. As DNA, the CDR3 is TGTGCCACCAGCAGAGATCTTTCCTACGAGCAGTACTTC. This chain links TRBV15 with TRBJ2-7; D is undetermined. Trimming shortened V by 0 bases and J by 1 base, and 4 bases separated the two germline ends. CDR1 LNHNV and CDR2 YYDKDF come from the germline V gene (reference sequence). This CDR3 is 13 amino acids long. The full variable domain, completed using reference TRBV15 and TRBJ2-7, is DAMVIQNPRYQVTQFGKPVTLSCSQTLNHNVMYWYQQKSSQAPKLLFHYYDKDFNNEADTPDNFQSRRPNTSFCFLDIRSPGLGDTAMYLCATSRDLSYEQYFGPGTRLTVT.

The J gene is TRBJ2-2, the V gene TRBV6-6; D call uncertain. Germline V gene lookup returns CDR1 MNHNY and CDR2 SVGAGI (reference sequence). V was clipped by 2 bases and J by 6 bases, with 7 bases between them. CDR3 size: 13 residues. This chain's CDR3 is CASSYPPAGELFF. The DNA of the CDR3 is TGTGCCAGCAGTTACCCCCCAGCCGGGGAGCTGTTTTTT.

The CDR3 DNA sequence: TGTGCCAGCAGCTTAGGACGGACAGGCTACGAGCAGTACTTC. It codes for CASSLGRTGYEQYF. The rearrangement joins TRBV7-9 to TRBJ2-7; 7 bases match TRBD1. Germline CDR1 reads SEHNR; CDR2 reads FQNEAQ (reference sequence). V lost 1 base to trimming and J lost 3 bases; unmatched junction nucleotides: 3. The CDR3 length is 14 residues. The complete variable domain, with remaining parts taken from reference TRBV7-9 and TRBJ2-7, reads DTGVSQNPRHKITKRGQNVTFRCDPISEHNRLYWYRQTLGQGPEFLTYFQNEAQLEKSRLLSDRFSAERPKGSFSTLEIQRTEQGDSAMYLCASSLGRTGYEQYFGPGTRLTVT.

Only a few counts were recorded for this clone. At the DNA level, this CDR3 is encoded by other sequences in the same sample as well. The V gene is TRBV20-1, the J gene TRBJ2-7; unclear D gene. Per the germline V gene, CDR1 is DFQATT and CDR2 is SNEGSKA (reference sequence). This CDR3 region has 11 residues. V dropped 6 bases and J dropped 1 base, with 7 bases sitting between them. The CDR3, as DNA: TGCAGTGCCCGGCGGTCCTACGAGCAGTACTTC. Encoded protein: CSARRSYEQYF.

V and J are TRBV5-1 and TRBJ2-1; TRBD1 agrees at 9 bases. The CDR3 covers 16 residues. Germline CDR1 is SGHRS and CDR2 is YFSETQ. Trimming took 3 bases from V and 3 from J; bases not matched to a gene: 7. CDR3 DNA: TGCGCCAGCAGCTCCGGACAGGGGACTTTCTACAATGAGCAGTTCTTC. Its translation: CASSSGQGTFYNEQFF.

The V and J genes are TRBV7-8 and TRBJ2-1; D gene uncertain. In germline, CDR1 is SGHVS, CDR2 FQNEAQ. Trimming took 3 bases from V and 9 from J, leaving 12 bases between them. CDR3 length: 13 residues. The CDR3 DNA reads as TGTGCCAGCAGCTTCACGAAGGGCAGTGAGCAGTTCTTC. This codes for CASSFTKGSEQFF.

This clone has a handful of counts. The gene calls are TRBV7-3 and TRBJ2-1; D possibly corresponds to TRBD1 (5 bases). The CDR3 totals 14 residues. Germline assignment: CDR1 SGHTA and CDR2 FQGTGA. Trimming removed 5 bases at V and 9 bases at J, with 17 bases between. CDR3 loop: CASSHSGFIGEQFF. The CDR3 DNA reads TGTGCCAGCAGCCATTCAGGGTTTATCGGTGAGCAGTTCTTC.

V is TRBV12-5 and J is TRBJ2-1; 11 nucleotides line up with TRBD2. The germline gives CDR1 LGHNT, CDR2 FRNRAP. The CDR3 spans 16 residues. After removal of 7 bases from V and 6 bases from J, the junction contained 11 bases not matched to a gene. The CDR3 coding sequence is TGTGCTAGTGCCTCCCGACTAGCGGGGTCTTTCAATGAGCAGTTCTTC. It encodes CASASRLAGSFNEQFF.